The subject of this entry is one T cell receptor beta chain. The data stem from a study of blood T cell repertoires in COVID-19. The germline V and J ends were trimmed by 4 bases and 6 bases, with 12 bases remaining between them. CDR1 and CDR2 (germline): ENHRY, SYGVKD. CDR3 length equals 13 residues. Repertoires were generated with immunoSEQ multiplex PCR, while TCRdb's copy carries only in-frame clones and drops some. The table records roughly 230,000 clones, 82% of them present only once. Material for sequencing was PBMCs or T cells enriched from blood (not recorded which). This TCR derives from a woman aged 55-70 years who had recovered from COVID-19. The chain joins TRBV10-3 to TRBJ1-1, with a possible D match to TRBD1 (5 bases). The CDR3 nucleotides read TGTGCCATCAGTGGCGCAGGGAGGGCTGAAGCTTTCTTT. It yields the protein CAISGAGRAEAFF.